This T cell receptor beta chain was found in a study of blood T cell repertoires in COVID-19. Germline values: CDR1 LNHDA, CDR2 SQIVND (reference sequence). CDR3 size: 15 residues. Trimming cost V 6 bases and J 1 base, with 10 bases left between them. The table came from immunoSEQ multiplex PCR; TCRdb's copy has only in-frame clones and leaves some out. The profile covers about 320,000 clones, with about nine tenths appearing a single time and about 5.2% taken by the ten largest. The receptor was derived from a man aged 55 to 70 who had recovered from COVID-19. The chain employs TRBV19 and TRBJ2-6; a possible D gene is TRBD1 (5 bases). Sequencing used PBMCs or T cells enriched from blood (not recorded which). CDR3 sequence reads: CASSYGQSGANVLTF. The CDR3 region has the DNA TGTGCCAGTAGCTATGGACAATCTGGGGCCAACGTCCTGACTTTC.